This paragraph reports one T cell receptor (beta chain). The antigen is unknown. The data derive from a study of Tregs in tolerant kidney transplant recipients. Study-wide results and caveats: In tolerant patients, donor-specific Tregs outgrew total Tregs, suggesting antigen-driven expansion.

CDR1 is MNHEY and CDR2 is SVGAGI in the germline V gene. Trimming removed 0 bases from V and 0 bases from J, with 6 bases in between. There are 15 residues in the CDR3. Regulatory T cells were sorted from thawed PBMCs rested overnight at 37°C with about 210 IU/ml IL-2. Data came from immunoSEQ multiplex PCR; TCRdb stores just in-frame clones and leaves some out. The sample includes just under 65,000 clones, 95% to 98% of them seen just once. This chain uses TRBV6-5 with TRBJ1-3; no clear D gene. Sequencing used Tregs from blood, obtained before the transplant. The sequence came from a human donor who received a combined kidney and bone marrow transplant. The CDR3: CASSYSSSSGNTIYF. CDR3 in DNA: TGTGCCAGCAGTTACTCGAGTAGCTCTGGAAACACCATATATTTT.